This T cell receptor beta chain was documented in a study of OX40 agonist ivuxolimab in advanced cancers. General study points: Antigens targeted by the expanded peripheral T cells were not determined.

Clones were sequenced by immunoSEQ multiplex PCR, and TCRdb holds only the in-frame ones, with some missing. Of some 100,000 clones in the sample, around 91% were seen once. This CDR3 comprises 15 residues. Per the germline V gene, CDR1 is SGHNT and CDR2 is YYREEE (reference sequence). A remark on this clone: No antigen is known for it.

The V call is TRBV5-4, the J call TRBJ2-5, with D perhaps matching TRBD2 (6 bases). With the DNA end fitting TRBJ2-7 better, the J assignment may be wrong. The sequence came from an adult with an advanced solid tumor such as melanoma, head and neck, liver or kidney cancer. This specimen was CD4+ or CD8+ T cells sorted from blood, taken in a trial of the OX40 agonist ivuxolimab. CDR3 loop: CASSPSLARSYEQYF. The CDR3 region has the DNA TGTGCCAGCAGCCCTTCCCTAGCGCGGTCCTACGAGCAGTACTTC.